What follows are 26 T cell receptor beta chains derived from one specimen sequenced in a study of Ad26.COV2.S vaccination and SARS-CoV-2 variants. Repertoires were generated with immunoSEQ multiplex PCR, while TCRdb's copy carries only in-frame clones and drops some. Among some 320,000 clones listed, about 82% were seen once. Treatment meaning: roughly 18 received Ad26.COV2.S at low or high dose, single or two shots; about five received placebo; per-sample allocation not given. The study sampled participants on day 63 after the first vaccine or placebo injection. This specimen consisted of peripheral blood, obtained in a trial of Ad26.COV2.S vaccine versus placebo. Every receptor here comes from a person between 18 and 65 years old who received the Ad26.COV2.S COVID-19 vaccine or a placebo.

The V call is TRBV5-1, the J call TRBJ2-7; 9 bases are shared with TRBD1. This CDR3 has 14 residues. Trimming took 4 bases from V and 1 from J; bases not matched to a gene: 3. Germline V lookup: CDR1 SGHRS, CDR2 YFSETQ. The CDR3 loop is CASSQGQGSYEQYF. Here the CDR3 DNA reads TGCGCCAGCAGCCAGGGACAGGGTTCCTACGAGCAGTACTTC.

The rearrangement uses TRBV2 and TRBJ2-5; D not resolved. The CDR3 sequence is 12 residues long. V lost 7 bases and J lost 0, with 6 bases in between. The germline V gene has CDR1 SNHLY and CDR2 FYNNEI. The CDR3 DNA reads TGTGCCAGCAAAACAGACCAAGAGACCCAGTACTTC. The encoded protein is CASKTDQETQYF.

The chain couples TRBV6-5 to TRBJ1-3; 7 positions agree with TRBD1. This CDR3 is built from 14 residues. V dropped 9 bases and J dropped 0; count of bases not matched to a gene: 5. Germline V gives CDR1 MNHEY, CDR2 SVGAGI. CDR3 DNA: TGTGCCAGTTCCGGGACAGCCTCTGGAAACACCATATATTTT. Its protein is CASSGTASGNTIYF.

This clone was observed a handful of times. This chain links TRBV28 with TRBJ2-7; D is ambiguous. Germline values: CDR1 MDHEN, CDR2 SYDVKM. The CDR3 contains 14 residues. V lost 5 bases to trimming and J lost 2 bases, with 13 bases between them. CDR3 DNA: TGTGCCAGCAGTCCGGGCCGAATCCCCTACGAGCAGTACTTC. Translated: CASSPGRIPYEQYF.

In DNA, the CDR3 is TGTGCCAGCACCGTGTCATGGACTAGCGGGGGGTCTGAGCAGTTCTTC. Its translation is CASTVSWTSGGSEQFF. The chain links TRBV5-4 to TRBJ2-1; 14 bases line up with TRBD2. The CDR3 runs to 16 residues. After removal of 6 bases from V and 9 bases from J, the junction contained 11 bases not matched to a gene. CDR1 and CDR2 from the germline V gene are SGHNT and YYREEE (reference sequence).

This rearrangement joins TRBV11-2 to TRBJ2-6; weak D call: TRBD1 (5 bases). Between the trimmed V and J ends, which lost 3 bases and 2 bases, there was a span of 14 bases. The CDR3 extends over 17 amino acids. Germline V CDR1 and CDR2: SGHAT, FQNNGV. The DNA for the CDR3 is TGTGCCAGCAGCTTTGGGCAGGGTAGCCCTGGGGCCAACGTCCTGACTTTC. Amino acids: CASSFGQGSPGANVLTF.

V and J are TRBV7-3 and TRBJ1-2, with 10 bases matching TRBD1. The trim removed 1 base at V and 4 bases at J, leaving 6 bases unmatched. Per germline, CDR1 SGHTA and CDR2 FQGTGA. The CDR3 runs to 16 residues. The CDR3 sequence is CASSLNPGTGAYGYTF. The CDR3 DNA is TGTGCCAGCAGCTTAAACCCCGGGACAGGGGCCTATGGCTACACCTTC.

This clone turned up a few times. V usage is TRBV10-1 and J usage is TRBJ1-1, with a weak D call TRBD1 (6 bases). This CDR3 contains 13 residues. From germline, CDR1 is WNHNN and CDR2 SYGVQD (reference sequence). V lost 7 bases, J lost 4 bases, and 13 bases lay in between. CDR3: CASNYRESTEAFF. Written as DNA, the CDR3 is TGCGCCAGCAACTACAGGGAGAGCACTGAAGCTTTCTTT.

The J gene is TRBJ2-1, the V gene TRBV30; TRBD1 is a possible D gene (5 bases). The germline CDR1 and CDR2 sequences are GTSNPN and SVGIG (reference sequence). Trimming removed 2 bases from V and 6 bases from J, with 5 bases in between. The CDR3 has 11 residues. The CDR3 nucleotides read TGTGCCTGGAGTCAGGGCAATGAGCAGTTCTTC. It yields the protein CAWSQGNEQFF.

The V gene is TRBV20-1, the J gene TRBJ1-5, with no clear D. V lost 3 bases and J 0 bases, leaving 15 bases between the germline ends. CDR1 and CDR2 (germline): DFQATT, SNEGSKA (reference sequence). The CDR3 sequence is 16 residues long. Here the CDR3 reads CSASLRELLSNQPQHF. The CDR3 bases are TGCAGTGCTAGTCTGAGAGAGTTACTTAGCAATCAGCCCCAGCATTTT.

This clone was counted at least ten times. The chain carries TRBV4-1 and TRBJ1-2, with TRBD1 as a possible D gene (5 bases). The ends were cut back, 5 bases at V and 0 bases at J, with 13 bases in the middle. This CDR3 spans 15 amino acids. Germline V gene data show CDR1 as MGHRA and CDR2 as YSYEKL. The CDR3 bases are TGCGCCAGCAGCTGGGACGGTACCACTAACTATGGCTACACCTTC. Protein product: CASSWDGTTNYGYTF.

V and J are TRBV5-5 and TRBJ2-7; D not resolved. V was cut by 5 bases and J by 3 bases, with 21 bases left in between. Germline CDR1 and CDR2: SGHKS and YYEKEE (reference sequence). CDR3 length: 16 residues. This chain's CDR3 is CASRLSPVSSIYEQYF. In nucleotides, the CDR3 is TGTGCCAGCAGATTAAGCCCCGTCTCTTCAATCTACGAGCAGTACTTC.

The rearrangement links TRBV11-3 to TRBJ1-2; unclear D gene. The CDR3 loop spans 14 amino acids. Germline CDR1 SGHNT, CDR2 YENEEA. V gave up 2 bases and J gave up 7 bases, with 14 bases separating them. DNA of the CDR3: TGTGCCAGCAGCTTAAGTCTCGGCACGCGTGGCTACACCTTC. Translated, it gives CASSLSLGTRGYTF.

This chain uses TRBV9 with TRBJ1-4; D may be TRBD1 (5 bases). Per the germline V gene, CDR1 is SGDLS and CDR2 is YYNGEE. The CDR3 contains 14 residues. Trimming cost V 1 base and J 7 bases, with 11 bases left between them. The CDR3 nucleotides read TGTGCCAGCAGCGTAATTGCAGGGTCTGAAAAACTGTTTTTT. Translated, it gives CASSVIAGSEKLFF.

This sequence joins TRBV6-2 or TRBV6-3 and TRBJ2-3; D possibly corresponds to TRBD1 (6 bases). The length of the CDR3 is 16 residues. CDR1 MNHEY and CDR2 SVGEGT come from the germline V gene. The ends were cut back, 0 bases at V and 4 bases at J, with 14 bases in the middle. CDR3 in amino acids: CASSYSRQARADTQYF. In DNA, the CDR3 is TGTGCCAGCAGTTACTCCCGACAGGCCCGGGCAGATACGCAGTATTTT.

CDR3 DNA sequence: TGTGCCAGCAGCTTATCGAGGACAGATACGCAGTATTTT. Its protein is CASSLSRTDTQYF. The genes are TRBV7-3 and TRBJ2-3, with D hard to call. CDR1 is SGHTA, CDR2 FQGTGA, per germline. V was cut by 2 bases and J by 3 bases, with 6 bases left in between. This CDR3 comprises 13 residues.

The CDR3 is CASSLPLHRGGYTF. The DNA of the CDR3 is TGTGCCAGCAGTTTACCCTTACACAGGGGTGGCTACACCTTC. The gene calls are TRBV28 and TRBJ1-2; 7 bases are a match to TRBD1. Trimming took 2 bases from V and 7 from J; bases not matched to a gene: 7. The CDR3 covers 14 residues. The germline V gene encodes CDR1 MDHEN and CDR2 SYDVKM.

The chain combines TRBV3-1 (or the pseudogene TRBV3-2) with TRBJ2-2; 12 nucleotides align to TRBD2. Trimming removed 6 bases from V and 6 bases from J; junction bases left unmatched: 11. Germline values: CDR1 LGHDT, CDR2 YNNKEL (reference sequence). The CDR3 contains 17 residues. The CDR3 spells CASRPGLAGFGSGELFF. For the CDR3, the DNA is TGTGCCAGCAGACCTGGACTAGCGGGGTTTGGATCCGGGGAGCTGTTTTTT.

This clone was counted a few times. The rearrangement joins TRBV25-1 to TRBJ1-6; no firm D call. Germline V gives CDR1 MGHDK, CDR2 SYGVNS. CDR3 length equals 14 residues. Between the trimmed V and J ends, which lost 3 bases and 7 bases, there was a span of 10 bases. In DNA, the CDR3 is TGTGCCAGCAGTGAGTCAGCGACCAATTCACCCCTCCACTTT. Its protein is CASSESATNSPLHF.

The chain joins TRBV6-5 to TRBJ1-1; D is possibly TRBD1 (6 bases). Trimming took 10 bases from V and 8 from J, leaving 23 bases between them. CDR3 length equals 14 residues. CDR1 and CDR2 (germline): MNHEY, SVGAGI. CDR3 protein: CATTTILTGQEAFF. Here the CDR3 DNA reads TGTGCCACTACAACAATCCTGACAGGCCAAGAAGCTTTCTTT.

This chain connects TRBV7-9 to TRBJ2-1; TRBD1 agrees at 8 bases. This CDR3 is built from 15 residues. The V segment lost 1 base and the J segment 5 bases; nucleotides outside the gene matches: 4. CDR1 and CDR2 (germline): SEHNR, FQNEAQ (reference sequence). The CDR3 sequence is CASSLDRGKNNEQFF. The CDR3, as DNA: TGTGCCAGCAGCTTAGACAGGGGGAAGAACAATGAGCAGTTCTTC.

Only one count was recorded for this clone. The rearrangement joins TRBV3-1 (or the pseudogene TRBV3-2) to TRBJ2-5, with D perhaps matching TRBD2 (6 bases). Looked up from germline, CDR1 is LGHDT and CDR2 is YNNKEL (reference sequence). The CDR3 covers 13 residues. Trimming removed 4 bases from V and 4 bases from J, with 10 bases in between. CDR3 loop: CASSRGVLETQYF. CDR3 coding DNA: TGTGCCAGCAGCCGCGGGGTCCTAGAGACCCAGTACTTC.

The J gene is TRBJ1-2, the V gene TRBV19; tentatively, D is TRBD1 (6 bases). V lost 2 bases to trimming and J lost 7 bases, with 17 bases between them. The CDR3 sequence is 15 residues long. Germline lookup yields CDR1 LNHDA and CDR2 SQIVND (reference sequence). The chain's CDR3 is CASSISPTGPLGYTF. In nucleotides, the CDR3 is TGTGCCAGTAGTATATCCCCGACAGGCCCCCTTGGCTACACCTTC.

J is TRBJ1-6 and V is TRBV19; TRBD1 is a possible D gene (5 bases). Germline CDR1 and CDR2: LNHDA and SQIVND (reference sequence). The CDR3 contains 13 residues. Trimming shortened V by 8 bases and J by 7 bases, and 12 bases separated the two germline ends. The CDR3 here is CASSTVPNSPLHF. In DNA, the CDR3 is TGTGCCAGTTCGACAGTCCCCAATTCACCCCTCCACTTT.

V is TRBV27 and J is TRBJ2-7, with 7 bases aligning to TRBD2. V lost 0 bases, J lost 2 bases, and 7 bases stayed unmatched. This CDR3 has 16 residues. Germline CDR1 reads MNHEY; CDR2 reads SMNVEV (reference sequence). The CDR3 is CASSLSGGGLTYEQYF. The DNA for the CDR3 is TGTGCCAGCAGTTTATCTGGCGGGGGATTAACCTACGAGCAGTACTTC.

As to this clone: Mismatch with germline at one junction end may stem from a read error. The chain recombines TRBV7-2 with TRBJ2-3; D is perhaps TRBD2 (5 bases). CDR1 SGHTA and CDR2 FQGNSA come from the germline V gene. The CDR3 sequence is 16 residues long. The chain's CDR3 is CASSLGAAPSTNTQYF. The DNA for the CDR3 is TGTGCCAGCAGCTTAGGGGCAGCCCCTAGCACAAATACGCAGTATTTT.